A single sample gave rise to the 9 T cell receptor beta chains below, sequenced in a study of T-cell memory formation after mild COVID-19. From the 5' RACE reads, TCRdb called clonotypes with MiXCR, one entry per CDR3 protein. This table has roughly 170,000 distinct CDR3 sequences, approximately 18% appearing once. The sequencing input was PBMCs or a T cell subset sorted from them (not recorded which). The receptor set was obtained from a man aged 18 to 30 who had mild COVID-19 (a few samples of this study predate the infection). Cell type and time point are not known.

This clonotype occurred a few times. The V and J genes are TRBV20-1 and TRBJ1-2; D call uncertain. Germline CDR1 DFQATT, CDR2 SNEGSKA (reference sequence). Trimming shortened V by 4 bases and J by 6 bases, and 24 bases separated the two germline ends. The CDR3 runs to 16 residues. CDR3 amino acids: CSAIPLAVLMSHGYTF. For the CDR3, the DNA is TGCAGTGCTATACCCCTAGCCGTCCTTATGTCGCATGGCTACACCTTC.

This clonotype was detected ten times or more. The CDR3 reads CASSPQGNTEAFF. DNA for the CDR3: TGTGCCAGCAGCCCCCAGGGGAACACTGAAGCTTTCTTT. J is TRBJ1-1 and V is TRBV7-3; weak D call: TRBD1 (5 bases). The CDR3 has 13 residues. Trimming left V 5 bases short and J 1 base short, with 8 bases between. CDR1 is SGHTA, CDR2 FQGTGA, per germline.

At least ten counts were recorded for this clonotype. This sequence joins TRBV4-3 and TRBJ2-1; possibly TRBD1 for D (6 bases). There are 16 residues in the CDR3. The germline CDR1 and CDR2 sequences are LGHNA and YSLEER. The V end was cut by 3 bases, the J end by 1 base, with 13 bases between. The CDR3 DNA reads as TGCGCCAGCAGCCATGCGGACAGAATTTCCTACAATGAGCAGTTCTTC. Amino acid sequence: CASSHADRISYNEQFF.

This clonotype was counted a few times. J is TRBJ1-6 and V is TRBV20-1, with TRBD1 matching 10 bases. Germline V gene lookup returns CDR1 DFQATT and CDR2 SNEGSKA (reference sequence). V shed 3 bases, J shed 4 bases, and the junction held 0 bases outside the gene matches. The CDR3 has 14 residues. CDR3 region: CSARGQGYNSPLHF. The CDR3 bases are TGCAGTGCTAGGGGACAGGGGTATAATTCACCCCTCCACTTT.

V gene TRBV5-1 combines with J gene TRBJ1-6, with D unresolved. Per germline, CDR1 SGHRS and CDR2 YFSETQ. This CDR3 comprises 14 residues. V shed 7 bases and J shed 0 bases, with 8 bases lying between them. CDR3 residues: CASGESSYNSPLHF. In DNA form, the CDR3 reads TGCGCCAGCGGGGAGAGCTCCTATAATTCACCCCTCCACTTT.

A few counts support this clonotype. The chain couples TRBV29-1 to TRBJ2-1, with TRBD1 matching 8 bases. The V gene end was trimmed by 1 base and the J gene end by 6 bases; junction bases not matched to a gene: 2. This CDR3 comprises 13 residues. Per the germline V gene, CDR1 is SQVTM and CDR2 is ANQGSEA. DNA for the CDR3: TGCAGCGTTGAAGGTACAGGGGGCAATGAGCAGTTCTTC. Residues: CSVEGTGGNEQFF.

This clonotype showed up many times. The chain combines TRBV4-1 with TRBJ2-3; D may be TRBD1 or TRBD2 (6 bases each). The length of the CDR3 is 15 residues. The V end lost 0 bases, the J end lost 5 bases, and 12 bases lay between the germline ends. Germline V CDR1 and CDR2: MGHRA, YSYEKL. In DNA form, the CDR3 reads TGCGCCAGCAGCCAAGATGGAGGGGGAGGAGATACGCAGTATTTT. It specifies CASSQDGGGGDTQYF.

This chain joins TRBV4-2 and TRBJ1-4; 10 bases align to TRBD1. Trimming at V came to 1 base and at J to 5 bases, leaving 7 bases not matched to a gene. The CDR3 extends over 17 amino acids. From germline, CDR1 is LGHNA and CDR2 YNFKEQ. DNA for the CDR3: TGTGCCAGCAGCCAAGCGGTAGGGACAGGGGTAAATGAAAAACTGTTTTTT. Protein sequence: CASSQAVGTGVNEKLFF.

J is TRBJ1-1 and V is TRBV18, with D possibly being TRBD1 (5 bases). CDR3 length: 15 residues. Germline loops: CDR1 KGHSH, CDR2 LQKENI. V was cut by 3 bases and J by 1 base, with 12 bases left in between. The CDR3 DNA reads TGTGCCAGCTCACCCGGGGCAAACAGGAACACTGAAGCTTTCTTT. It codes for CASSPGANRNTEAFF.